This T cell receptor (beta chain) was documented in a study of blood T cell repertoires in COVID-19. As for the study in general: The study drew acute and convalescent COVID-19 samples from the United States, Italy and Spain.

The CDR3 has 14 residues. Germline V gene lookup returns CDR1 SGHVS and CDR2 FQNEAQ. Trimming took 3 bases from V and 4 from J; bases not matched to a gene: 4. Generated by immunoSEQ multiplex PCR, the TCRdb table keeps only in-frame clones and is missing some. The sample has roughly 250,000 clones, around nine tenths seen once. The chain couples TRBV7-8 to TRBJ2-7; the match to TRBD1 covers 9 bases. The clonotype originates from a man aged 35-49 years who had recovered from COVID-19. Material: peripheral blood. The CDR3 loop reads CASSFRTGVYEQYF. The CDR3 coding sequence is TGTGCCAGCAGCTTCCGGACAGGGGTGTACGAGCAGTACTTC.